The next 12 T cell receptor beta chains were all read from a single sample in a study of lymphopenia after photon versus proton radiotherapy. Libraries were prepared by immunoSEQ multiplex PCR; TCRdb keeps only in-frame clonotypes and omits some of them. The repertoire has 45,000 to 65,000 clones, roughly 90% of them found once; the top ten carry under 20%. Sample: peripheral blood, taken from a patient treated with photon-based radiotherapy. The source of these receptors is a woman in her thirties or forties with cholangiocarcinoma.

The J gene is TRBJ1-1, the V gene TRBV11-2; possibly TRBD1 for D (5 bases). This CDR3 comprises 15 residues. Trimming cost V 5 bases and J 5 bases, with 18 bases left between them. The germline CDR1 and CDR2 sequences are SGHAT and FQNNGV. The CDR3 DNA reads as TGTGCCAGCAGCCTAACAGCGGGGGTAAGGACTGAAGCTTTCTTT. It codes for CASSLTAGVRTEAFF.

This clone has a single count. CDR3 loop: CASSQKGGQGNYGYTF. In nucleotides, the CDR3 is TGCGCCAGCAGCCAGAAAGGGGGTCAGGGGAACTATGGCTACACCTTC. This rearrangement joins TRBV5-1 to TRBJ1-2, with D tentatively TRBD1 (6 bases). The CDR3 extends over 16 amino acids. V was cut by 4 bases and J by 2 bases, with 18 bases left in between. CDR1 and CDR2 (germline): SGHRS, YFSETQ. The full variable domain, in which reference TRBV5-1 and TRBJ1-2 provide the parts outside the CDR3, is KAGVTQTPRYLIKTRGQQVTLSCSPISGHRSVSWYQQTPGQGLQFLFEYFSETQRNKGNFPGRFSGRQFSNSRSEMNVSTLELGDSALYLCASSQKGGQGNYGYTFGSGTRLTVV.

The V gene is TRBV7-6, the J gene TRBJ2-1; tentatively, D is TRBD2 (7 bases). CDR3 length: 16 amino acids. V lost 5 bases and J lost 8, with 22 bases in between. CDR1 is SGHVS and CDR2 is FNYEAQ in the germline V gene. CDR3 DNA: TGTGCCAGCAGCCCACGGAGGGGCGGGGGCCAGGATGAGCAGTTCTTC. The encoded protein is CASSPRRGGGQDEQFF.

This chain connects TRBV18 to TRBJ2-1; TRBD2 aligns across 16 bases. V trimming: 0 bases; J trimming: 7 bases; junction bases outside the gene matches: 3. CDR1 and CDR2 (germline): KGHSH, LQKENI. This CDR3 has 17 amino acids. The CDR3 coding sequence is TGTGCCAGCTCACCACCGGGACTAGCGGGGGGGCTGAATGAGCAGTTCTTC. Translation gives CASSPPGLAGGLNEQFF.

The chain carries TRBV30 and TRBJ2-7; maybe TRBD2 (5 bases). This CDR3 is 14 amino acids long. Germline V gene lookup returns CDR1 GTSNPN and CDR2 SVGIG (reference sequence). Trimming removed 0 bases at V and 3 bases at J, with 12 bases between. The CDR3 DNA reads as TGTGCCTGGAGTGTAAGAGGGTTACTCTACGAGCAGTACTTC. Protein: CAWSVRGLLYEQYF.

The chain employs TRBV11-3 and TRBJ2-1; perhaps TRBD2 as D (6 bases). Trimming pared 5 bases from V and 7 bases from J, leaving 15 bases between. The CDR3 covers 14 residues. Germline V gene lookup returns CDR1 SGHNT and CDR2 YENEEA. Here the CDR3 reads CASSRRGGANEQFF. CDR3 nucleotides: TGTGCCAGCAGCCGCCGTGGCGGGGCAAATGAGCAGTTCTTC.

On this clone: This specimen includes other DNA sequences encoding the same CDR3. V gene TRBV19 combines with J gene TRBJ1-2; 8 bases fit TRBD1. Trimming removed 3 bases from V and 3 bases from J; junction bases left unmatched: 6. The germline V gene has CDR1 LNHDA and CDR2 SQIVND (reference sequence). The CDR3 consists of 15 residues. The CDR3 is CASSIRTGRDYGYTF. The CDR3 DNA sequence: TGTGCCAGTAGTATCCGGACAGGGAGGGACTATGGCTACACCTTC.

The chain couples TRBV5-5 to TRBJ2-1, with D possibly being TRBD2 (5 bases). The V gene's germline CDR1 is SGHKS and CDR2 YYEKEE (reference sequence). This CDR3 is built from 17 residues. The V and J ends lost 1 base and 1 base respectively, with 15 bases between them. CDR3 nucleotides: TGTGCCAGCAGCTTGTTTTCCGGGATGGGGTCCTACAATGAGCAGTTCTTC. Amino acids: CASSLFSGMGSYNEQFF. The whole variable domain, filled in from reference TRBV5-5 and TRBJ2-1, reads DAGVTQSPTHLIKTRGQQVTLRCSPISGHKSVSWYQQVLGQGPQFIFQYYEKEERGRGNFPDRFSARQFPNYSSELNVNALLLGDSALYLCASSLFSGMGSYNEQFFGPGTRLTVL.

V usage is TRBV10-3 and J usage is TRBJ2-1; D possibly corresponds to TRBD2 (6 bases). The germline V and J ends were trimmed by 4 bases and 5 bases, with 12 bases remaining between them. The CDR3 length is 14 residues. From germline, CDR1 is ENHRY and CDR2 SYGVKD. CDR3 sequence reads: CAISGRRGDNEQFF. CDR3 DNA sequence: TGTGCCATCAGTGGACGGCGGGGCGACAATGAGCAGTTCTTC.

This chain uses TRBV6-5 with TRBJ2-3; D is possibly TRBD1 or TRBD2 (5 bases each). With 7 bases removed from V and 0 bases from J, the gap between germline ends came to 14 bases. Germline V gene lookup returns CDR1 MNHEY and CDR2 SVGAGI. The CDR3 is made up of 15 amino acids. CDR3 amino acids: CASTPRDESTDTQYF. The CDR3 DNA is TGTGCCAGCACCCCGAGGGACGAGAGCACAGATACGCAGTATTTT.

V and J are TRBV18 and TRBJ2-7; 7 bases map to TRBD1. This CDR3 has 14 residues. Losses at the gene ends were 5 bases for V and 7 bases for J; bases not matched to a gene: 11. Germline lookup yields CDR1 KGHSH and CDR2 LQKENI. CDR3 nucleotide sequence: TGTGCCAGCTCATTACGACAGGGATCGGTTGAGCAGTACTTC. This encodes CASSLRQGSVEQYF.

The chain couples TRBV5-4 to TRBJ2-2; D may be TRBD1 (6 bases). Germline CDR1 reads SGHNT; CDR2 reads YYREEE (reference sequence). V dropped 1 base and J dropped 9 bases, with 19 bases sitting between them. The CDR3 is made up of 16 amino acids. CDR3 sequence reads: CASSLSGDTPRRELFF. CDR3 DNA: TGTGCCAGCAGCTTGTCCGGGGACACCCCGCGGAGGGAGCTGTTTTTT.